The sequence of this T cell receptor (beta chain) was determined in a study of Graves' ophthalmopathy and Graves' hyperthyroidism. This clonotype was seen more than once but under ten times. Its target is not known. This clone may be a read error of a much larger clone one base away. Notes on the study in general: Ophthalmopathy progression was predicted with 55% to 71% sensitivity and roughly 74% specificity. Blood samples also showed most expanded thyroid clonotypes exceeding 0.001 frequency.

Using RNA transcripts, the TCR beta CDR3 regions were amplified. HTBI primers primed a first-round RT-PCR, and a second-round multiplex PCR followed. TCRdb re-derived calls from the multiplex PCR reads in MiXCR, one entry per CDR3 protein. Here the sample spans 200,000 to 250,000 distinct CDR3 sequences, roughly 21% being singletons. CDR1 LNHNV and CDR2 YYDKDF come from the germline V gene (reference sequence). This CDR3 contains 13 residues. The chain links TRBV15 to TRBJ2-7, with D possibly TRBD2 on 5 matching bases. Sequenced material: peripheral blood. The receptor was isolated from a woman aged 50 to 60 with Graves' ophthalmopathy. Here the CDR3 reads CVTSGGSSYEQYF. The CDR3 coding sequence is TGTGTCACCAGCGGTGGAAGCTCCTACGAGCAGTACTTC.